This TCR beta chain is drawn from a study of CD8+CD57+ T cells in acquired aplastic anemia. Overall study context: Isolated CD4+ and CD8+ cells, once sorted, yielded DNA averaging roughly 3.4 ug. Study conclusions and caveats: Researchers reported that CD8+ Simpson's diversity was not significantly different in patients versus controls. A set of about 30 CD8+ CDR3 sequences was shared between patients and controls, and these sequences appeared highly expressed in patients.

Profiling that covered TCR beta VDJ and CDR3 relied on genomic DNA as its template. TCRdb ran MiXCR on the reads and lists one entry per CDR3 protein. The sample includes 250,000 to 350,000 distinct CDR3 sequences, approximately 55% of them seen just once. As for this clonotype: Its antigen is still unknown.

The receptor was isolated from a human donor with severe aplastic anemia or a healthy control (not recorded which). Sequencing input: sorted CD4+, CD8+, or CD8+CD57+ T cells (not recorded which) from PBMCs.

CDR3 DNA: TGTGCCAGTAGTAAAGGATACAGGGGTTCCGGGGAGCTGTTTTTT. Residues: CASSKGYRGSGELFF. The V and J genes are TRBV19 and TRBJ2-2, with 7 positions matching TRBD1. The length of the CDR3 is 15 residues. V was clipped by 4 bases and J by 6 bases; unmatched bases: 8. Looked up from germline, CDR1 is LNHDA and CDR2 is SQIVND (reference sequence).